Included here is one TCR beta chain sequence, with context. This specimen comes from a study of blood T cell repertoires in COVID-19. Whole-study context: Spain, Italy and the United States supplied samples that represented acute and convalescent COVID-19. T cells, B-cell-depleted T cells, or PBMCs provided the cDNA or gDNA that served as material.

The CDR3 totals 14 residues. Germline V gives CDR1 SGHRS, CDR2 YFSETQ. V was trimmed by 2 bases and J by 0 bases, leaving 7 bases between them. Authors' methods: The authors estimated nucleated cell counts from reference gene primer amplification. Using immunoSEQ multiplex PCR, the repertoire was profiled, and TCRdb retains in-frame clones only, with some absent. That table supplies the V and J calls and clone size; D and trimming were determined from the DNA. The sample comprises 150,000 or so clones, about 88% of which are singletons, and less than 20% rests with the top ten. The rearrangement joins TRBV5-1 to TRBJ2-3; TRBD2 is a possible D gene (5 bases). The sequence derives from a woman aged 80 or older with acute or convalescent COVID-19. Sequences were obtained from peripheral blood. CDR3 in amino acids: CASSFGLSTDTQYF. The CDR3 DNA follows: TGCGCCAGCAGCTTCGGACTGAGCACAGATACGCAGTATTTT.